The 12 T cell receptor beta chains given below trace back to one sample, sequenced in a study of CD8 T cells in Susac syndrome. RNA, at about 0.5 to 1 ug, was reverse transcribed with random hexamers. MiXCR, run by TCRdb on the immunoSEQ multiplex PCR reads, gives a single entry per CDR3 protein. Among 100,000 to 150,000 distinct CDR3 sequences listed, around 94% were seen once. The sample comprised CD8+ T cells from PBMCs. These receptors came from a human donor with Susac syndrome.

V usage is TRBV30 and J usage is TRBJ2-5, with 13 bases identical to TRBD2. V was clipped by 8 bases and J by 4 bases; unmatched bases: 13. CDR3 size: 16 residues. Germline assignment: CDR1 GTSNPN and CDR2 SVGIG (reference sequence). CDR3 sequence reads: CAMTLAGGGFGETQYF. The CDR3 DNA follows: TGTGCCATGACACTAGCGGGAGGGGGTTTTGGAGAGACCCAGTACTTC.

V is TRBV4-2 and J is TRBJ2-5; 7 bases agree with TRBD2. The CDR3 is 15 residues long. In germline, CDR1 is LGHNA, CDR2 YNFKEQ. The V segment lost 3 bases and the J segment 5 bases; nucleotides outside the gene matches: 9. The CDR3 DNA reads TGTGCCAGCAGCCAGTCTAGCGGCCTAGCGGAGACCCAGTACTTC. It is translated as CASSQSSGLAETQYF.

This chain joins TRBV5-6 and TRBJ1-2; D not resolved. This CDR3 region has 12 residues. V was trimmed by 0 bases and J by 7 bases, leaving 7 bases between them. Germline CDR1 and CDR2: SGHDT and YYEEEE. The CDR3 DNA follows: TGTGCCAGCAGCTTGGGGGGATCTGGCTACACCTTC. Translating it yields CASSLGGSGYTF. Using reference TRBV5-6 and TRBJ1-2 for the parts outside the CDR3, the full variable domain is DAGVTQSPTHLIKTRGQQVTLRCSPKSGHDTVSWYQQALGQGPQFIFQYYEEEERQRGNFPDRFSGHQFPNYSSELNVNALLLGDSALYLCASSLGGSGYTFGSGTRLTVV.

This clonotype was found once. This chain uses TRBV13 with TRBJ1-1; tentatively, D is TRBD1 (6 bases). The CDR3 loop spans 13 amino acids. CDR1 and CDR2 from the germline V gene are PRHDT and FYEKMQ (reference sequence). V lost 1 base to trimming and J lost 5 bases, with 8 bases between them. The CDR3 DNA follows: TGTGCCAGCAGCTTAGAAGACAGGACTGAAGCTTTCTTT. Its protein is CASSLEDRTEAFF.

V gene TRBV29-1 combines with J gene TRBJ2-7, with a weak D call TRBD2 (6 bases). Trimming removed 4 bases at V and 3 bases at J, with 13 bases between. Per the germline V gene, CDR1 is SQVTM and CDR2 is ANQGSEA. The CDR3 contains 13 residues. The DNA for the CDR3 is TGCAGCGTTGTGGGCGGGACCGACTACGAGCAGTACTTC. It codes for CSVVGGTDYEQYF.

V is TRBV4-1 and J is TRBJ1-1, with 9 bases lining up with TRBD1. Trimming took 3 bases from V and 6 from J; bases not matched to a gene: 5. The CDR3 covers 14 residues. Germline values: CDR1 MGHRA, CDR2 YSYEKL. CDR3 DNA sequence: TGCGCCAGCAGCCACGGGACAGGGAGGCCTGAAGCTTTCTTT. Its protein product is CASSHGTGRPEAFF.

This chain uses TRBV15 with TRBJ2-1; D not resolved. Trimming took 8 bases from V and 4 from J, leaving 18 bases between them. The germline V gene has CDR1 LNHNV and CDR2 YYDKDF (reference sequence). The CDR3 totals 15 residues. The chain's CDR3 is CATQTFTGLYNEQFF. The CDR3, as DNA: TGTGCCACCCAGACGTTCACCGGGCTTTACAATGAGCAGTTCTTC.

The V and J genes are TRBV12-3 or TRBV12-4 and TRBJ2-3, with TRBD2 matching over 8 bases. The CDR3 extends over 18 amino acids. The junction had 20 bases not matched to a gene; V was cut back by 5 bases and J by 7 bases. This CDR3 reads CASSITGFALAEINTQYF. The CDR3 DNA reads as TGTGCCAGCAGTATCACAGGGTTCGCACTAGCGGAGATTAATACGCAGTATTTT.

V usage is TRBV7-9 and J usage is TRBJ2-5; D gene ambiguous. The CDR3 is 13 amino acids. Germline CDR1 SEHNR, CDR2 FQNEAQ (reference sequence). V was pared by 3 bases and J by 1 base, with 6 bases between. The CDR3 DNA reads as TGTGCCAGCAGCTTTCCGGGCCAAGAGACCCAGTACTTC. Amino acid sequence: CASSFPGQETQYF. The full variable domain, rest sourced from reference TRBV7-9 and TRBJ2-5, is DTGVSQNPRHKITKRGQNVTFRCDPISEHNRLYWYRQTLGQGPEFLTYFQNEAQLEKSRLLSDRFSAERPKGSFSTLEIQRTEQGDSAMYLCASSFPGQETQYFGPGTRLLVL.

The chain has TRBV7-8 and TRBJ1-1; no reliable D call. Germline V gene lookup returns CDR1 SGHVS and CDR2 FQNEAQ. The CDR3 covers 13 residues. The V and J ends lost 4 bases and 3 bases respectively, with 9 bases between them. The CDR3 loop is CASSSKVHTEAFF. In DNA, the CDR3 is TGTGCCAGCAGCTCCAAAGTACACACTGAAGCTTTCTTT.

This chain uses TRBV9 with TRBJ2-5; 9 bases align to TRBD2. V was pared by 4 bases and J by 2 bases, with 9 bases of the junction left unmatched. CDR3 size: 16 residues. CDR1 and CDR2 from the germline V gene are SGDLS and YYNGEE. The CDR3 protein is CASSQVSGGGQETQYF. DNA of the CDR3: TGTGCCAGCAGCCAGGTTAGCGGGGGCGGACAAGAGACCCAGTACTTC. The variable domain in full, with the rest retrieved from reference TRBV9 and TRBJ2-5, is DSGVTQTPKHLITATGQRVTLRCSPRSGDLSVYWYQQSLDQGLQFLIQYYNGEERAKGNILERFSAQQFPDLHSELNLSSLELGDSALYFCASSQVSGGGQETQYFGPGTRLLVL.

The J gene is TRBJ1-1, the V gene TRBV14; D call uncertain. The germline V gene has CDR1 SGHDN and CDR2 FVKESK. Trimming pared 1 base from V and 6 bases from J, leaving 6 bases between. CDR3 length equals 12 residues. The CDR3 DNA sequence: TGTGCCAGCAGCCAAGGGGCGTCTGAAGCTTTCTTT. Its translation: CASSQGASEAFF. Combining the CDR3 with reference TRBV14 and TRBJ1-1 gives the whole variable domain EAGVTQFPSHSVIEKGQTVTLRCDPISGHDNLYWYRRVMGKEIKFLLHFVKESKQDESGMPNNRFLAERTGGTYSTLKVQPAELEDSGVYFCASSQGASEAFFGQGTRLTVV.